Shown below are 19 T cell receptor beta chains from a single sample sequenced in a study of T cells in Graves' hyperthyroidism and ophthalmopathy. TCR beta CDR3 region amplification was performed from RNA transcripts. RT-PCR in the first round (using the HTBI primer set) targeted the TCR CDR3. TCRdb reanalysed the multiplex PCR reads using MiXCR and keeps one entry per CDR3 protein. The table lists more than 300,000 distinct CDR3 sequences, about a sixth of them singletons. Sequenced input: blood. These TCRs come from a woman in her 30s with Graves' hyperthyroidism that later progressed to Graves' ophthalmopathy.

V gene TRBV19 combines with J gene TRBJ2-7; 8 positions agree with TRBD1. The CDR3 loop spans 13 amino acids. Unmatched junction bases numbered 8, after V lost 9 bases and J lost 4 bases. CDR1 and CDR2 (germline): LNHDA, SQIVND (reference sequence). CDR3 sequence reads: CARYGQGSYEQYF. The CDR3 DNA follows: TGTGCCAGATACGGACAGGGTTCGTACGAGCAGTACTTC.

This clonotype was observed a few times. The chain has TRBV4-1 and TRBJ1-1, with D tentatively TRBD1 (5 bases). This CDR3 is built from 13 residues. V was shortened by 3 bases and J by 5 bases, with 10 bases between the two germline ends. Germline-derived CDR1 and CDR2 are MGHRA and YSYEKL. CDR3 nucleotides: TGCGCCAGCAGCCAGGTACGGGGGACTGAAGCTTTCTTT. This encodes CASSQVRGTEAFF.

Many counts were recorded for this clonotype. The rearrangement joins TRBV20-1 to TRBJ2-1; D is possibly TRBD1 or TRBD2 (5 bases each). Germline CDR1 reads DFQATT; CDR2 reads SNEGSKA (reference sequence). V dropped 3 bases and J dropped 4 bases, with 13 bases sitting between them. This CDR3 is built from 14 residues. CDR3 region: CSARSGTLYNEQFF. The CDR3 nucleotides read TGCAGTGCTAGGAGTGGGACCTTATACAATGAGCAGTTCTTC.

Only a few counts were recorded for this clonotype. The chain joins TRBV20-1 to TRBJ2-7; D tentatively fits TRBD1 or TRBD2 (5 bases each). CDR1 is DFQATT and CDR2 is SNEGSKA in the germline V gene (reference sequence). Trimming removed 6 bases at V and 0 bases at J, with 12 bases between. This CDR3 spans 13 amino acids. The chain's CDR3 is CSAGTESSYEQYF. The CDR3 DNA reads TGCAGTGCCGGGACCGAGAGCTCCTACGAGCAGTACTTC.

This clonotype was observed a handful of times. The gene calls are TRBV2 and TRBJ2-2; D gene ambiguous. Germline lookup yields CDR1 SNHLY and CDR2 FYNNEI. The CDR3 has 13 amino acids. V was clipped by 5 bases and J by 8 bases, with 12 bases between them. The CDR3: CASSRPPAGELFF. The CDR3 coding sequence is TGTGCCAGCAGTCGTCCCCCTGCGGGGGAGCTGTTTTTT.

This clonotype occurred many times. The J gene is TRBJ2-1, the V gene TRBV3-1; 8 bases are shared with TRBD2. V shed 3 bases, J shed 9 bases, and the junction held 4 bases outside the gene matches. This CDR3 is 13 amino acids long. The germline gives CDR1 LGHDT, CDR2 YNNKEL (reference sequence). CDR3 protein: CASSHIAGLEQFF. CDR3 coding DNA: TGTGCCAGCAGCCACATAGCGGGACTTGAGCAGTTCTTC.

Only a few counts were recorded for this clonotype. The CDR3 nucleotides read TGCGCCAGCAGCTCACGGGACAGGGGAGGGTTGGACGGCTACACCTTC. Its protein product is CASSSRDRGGLDGYTF. J is TRBJ1-2 and V is TRBV5-1; TRBD1 matches 10 bases. Losses at the gene ends were 3 bases for V and 8 bases for J; bases not matched to a gene: 13. The CDR3 length is 16 residues. Per the germline V gene, CDR1 is SGHRS and CDR2 is YFSETQ. Based on the CDR3 plus reference TRBV5-1 and TRBJ1-2, the full variable domain is KAGVTQTPRYLIKTRGQQVTLSCSPISGHRSVSWYQQTPGQGLQFLFEYFSETQRNKGNFPGRFSGRQFSNSRSEMNVSTLELGDSALYLCASSSRDRGGLDGYTFGSGTRLTVV.

In this sample, this clonotype turned up many times. The gene calls are TRBV6-5 and TRBJ2-3, with a possible D match to TRBD2 (6 bases). The CDR3 contains 13 residues. CDR1 is MNHEY and CDR2 is SVGAGI in the germline V gene. V was clipped by 0 bases and J by 10 bases, with 11 bases between them. The CDR3 DNA sequence: TGTGCCAGCAGTTACTCTATGGGGGGAGCGCAGTATTTT. It is translated as CASSYSMGGAQYF.

This clonotype was found a few times. The gene calls are TRBV6-1 and TRBJ2-5, with 8 nucleotides matching TRBD2. CDR3 size: 14 residues. Germline V gene data show CDR1 as MNHNS and CDR2 as SASEGT. The ends lost 8 bases at V and 6 bases at J; junction bases unmatched: 11. In nucleotides, the CDR3 is TGTGCCAGCTTACCGTCTAGCGGGCGGCAGACCCAGTACTTC. It translates to CASLPSSGRQTQYF.

About this clonotype itself: One end of the junction does not line up with germline, which may come from a read error. The chain employs TRBV11-3 and TRBJ2-2, with D tentatively TRBD1 (6 bases). The CDR3 length is 16 residues. Germline CDR1 and CDR2: SGHNT and YENEEA. CDR3 loop: CASNLGQIVNTGELFF. CDR3 DNA sequence: TGTGCCAGCAACTTAGGACAGATAGTTAACACCGGGGAGCTGTTTTTT.

In DNA, the CDR3 is TGCGCCAGCAGCGACGGACAGGCTGGCACAGATACGCAGTATTTT. It translates to CASSDGQAGTDTQYF. The chain recombines TRBV5-1 with TRBJ2-3, with 7 bases that match TRBD1. With V trimmed by 4 bases and J by 1 base, 6 bases remained unmatched. The germline gives CDR1 SGHRS, CDR2 YFSETQ. The CDR3 sequence is 15 residues long.

This clonotype has more than one count but fewer than ten. The CDR3 DNA is TGCGCCAGCAGCCCCAACGCGGCGGGAGAGCCCTACGAGCAGTACTTC. Its protein is CASSPNAAGEPYEQYF. The chain couples TRBV4-1 to TRBJ2-7, with 7 bases lining up with TRBD2. The CDR3 is 16 residues long. The trim removed 4 bases at V and 2 bases at J, leaving 11 bases unmatched. CDR1 is MGHRA and CDR2 is YSYEKL in the germline V gene.

This clonotype was detected only a few times. This chain joins TRBV11-1 and TRBJ1-2, with 7 bases matching TRBD1. CDR1 and CDR2 from the germline V gene are SGHAT and FQDESV (reference sequence). The CDR3 covers 12 residues. V shed 8 bases and J 3 bases; nucleotides not matched to a gene: 3. The CDR3 DNA reads as TGTGCCAGCCGTGACAGGGACTATGGCTACACCTTC. It yields the protein CASRDRDYGYTF.

Comment on this clonotype: This may stem from a read error, because a much larger clone lies one nucleotide away. The chain's CDR3 is CAGSPRPYRIAGYEQYF. Written as DNA, the CDR3 is TGTGCCGGCAGCCCACGCCCTTATAGAATAGCGGGATACGAGCAGTACTTC. J is TRBJ2-7 and V is TRBV28, with 8 bases identical to TRBD2. The V gene's germline CDR1 is MDHEN and CDR2 SYDVKM. This CDR3 spans 17 amino acids. The full variable domain, completed using reference TRBV28 and TRBJ2-7, is DVKVTQSSRYLVKRTGEKVFLECVQDMDHENMFWYRQDPGLGLRLIYFSYDVKMKEKGDIPEGYSVSREKKERFSLILESASTNQTSMYLCAGSPRPYRIAGYEQYFGPGTRLTVT.

In this sample, this clonotype turned up many times. The V and J genes are TRBV18 and TRBJ2-1; D is ambiguous. The germline CDR1 and CDR2 sequences are KGHSH and LQKENI. Trimming removed 4 bases from V and 10 bases from J, with 14 bases in between. CDR3 length: 13 amino acids. The CDR3 DNA sequence: TGTGCCAGCTCACGCTACTTTCTAAGCGAGCAGTTCTTC. Its protein is CASSRYFLSEQFF. The complete variable domain, with remaining parts taken from reference TRBV18 and TRBJ2-1, reads NAGVMQNPRHLVRRRGQEARLRCSPMKGHSHVYWYRQLPEEGLKFMVYLQKENIIDESGMPKERFSAEFPKEGPSILRIQQVVRGDSAAYFCASSRYFLSEQFFGPGTRLTVL.

Comment on this clonotype: A much larger clonotype is one base distant, so this may be a read error. This rearrangement joins TRBV6-1 to TRBJ2-5, with TRBD1 as a possible D gene (6 bases). Germline assignment: CDR1 MNHNS and CDR2 SASEGT. V shed 2 bases and J shed 8 bases, with 21 bases lying between them. The CDR3 is made up of 16 amino acids. CDR3 nucleotide sequence: TGTGCCAGCAGTGAAAGTCTCGACAGGAGCCTCTTCACCCAGTACTTC. This translates into CASSESLDRSLFTQYF.

The chain links TRBV20-1 to TRBJ1-1, with D possibly being TRBD1 (5 bases). V lost 1 base and J 4 bases, leaving 13 bases between the germline ends. The CDR3 contains 14 residues. Germline CDR1 is DFQATT and CDR2 is SNEGSKA (reference sequence). The CDR3 sequence: CSARVRRGSTEAFF. CDR3 nucleotides: TGCAGTGCTAGAGTTCGGCGGGGGAGCACTGAAGCTTTCTTT.

The table lists this clonotype with many counts. The chain has TRBV28 and TRBJ1-2; 8 bases agree with TRBD1. J was trimmed by 4 bases and V by 2 bases; bases with no gene match: 6. CDR1 is MDHEN and CDR2 is SYDVKM in the germline V gene. This CDR3 is built from 15 residues. This CDR3 is CASSLGARGPYGYTF. In DNA form, the CDR3 reads TGTGCCAGCAGTTTAGGGGCCAGGGGGCCCTATGGCTACACCTTC.

This clonotype was detected ten times or more. The chain employs TRBV9 and TRBJ2-1; tentatively, D is TRBD2 (5 bases). V was cut by 0 bases and J by 0 bases, with 7 bases left in between. There are 15 residues in the CDR3. CDR1 and CDR2 (germline): SGDLS, YYNGEE. DNA of the CDR3: TGTGCCAGCAGCGTAGCGGGAACCTCCTACAATGAGCAGTTCTTC. Encoded protein: CASSVAGTSYNEQFF.